The rows below give T cell receptor beta chains drawn from one sample of a study of response to subunit inactivated influenza vaccine. Each CDR3 protein gets one entry after TCRdb re-called the RT-PCR reads with MiXCR. The table shows some 500,000 distinct CDR3 sequences, with approximately 12% occurring only once. The material sequenced was PBMCs from blood, taken more than 35 days after vaccination. Every receptor here comes from a man aged 50 to 60 who received an inactivated influenza vaccine. Each CDR3 is given with its conserved first and last residue. A D gene is named only where the DNA matches it firmly. Where a row states a size, it is once, few, many or the class of an expanded clone; other rows omit it.

d_gene	len	j_gene	abundance	v_gene	CDR3aa	CDR3nt
-	12	TRBJ1-4	-	TRBV6-6	CASSREGEKLFF	TGTGCCAGCAGCAGGGAGGGTGAAAAACTGTTTTTT
-	15	TRBJ2-7	medium-sized	TRBV7-2	CASSLGDWGAYEQYF	TGTGCCAGCAGCTTAGGAGATTGGGGCGCCTACGAGCAGTACTTC
TRBD2	16	TRBJ2-3	-	TRBV5-1	CASSYRAGGRTDTQYF	TGCGCCAGCAGCTACAGAGCGGGGGGGCGCACAGATACGCAGTATTTT
-	15	TRBJ2-3	few	TRBV5-1	CASSLAGGGPDTQYF	TGCGCCAGCAGCTTGGCGGGGGGCGGGCCAGATACGCAGTATTTT
TRBD2	17	TRBJ2-1	many	TRBV20-1	CSARVTLSLAGNNEQFF	TGCAGTGCTAGGGTGACTTTATCACTAGCGGGAAATAATGAGCAGTTCTTC
-	13	TRBJ2-7	many	TRBV6-5	CASNSGHPYEQYF	TGTGCCAGCAATTCGGGACATCCCTACGAGCAGTACTTC
-	16	TRBJ2-1	-	TRBV7-6	CASSPRLVRKYNEQFF	TGTGCCAGCAGCCCTCGTCTCGTTCGAAAATACAATGAGCAGTTCTTC
-	15	TRBJ2-3	few	TRBV7-3	CASSFGPGSTDTQYF	-
-	15	TRBJ1-1	few	TRBV7-9	CASSSEGTMNTEAFF	TGTGCCAGCAGCTCAGAGGGGACAATGAACACTGAAGCTTTCTTT
TRBD2	16	TRBJ2-1	few	TRBV4-3	CASSQDGASGHNEQFF	TGCGCCAGCAGCCAAGATGGGGCTAGCGGTCACAATGAGCAGTTCTTC
-	13	TRBJ2-7	few	TRBV7-9	CASSLAFSYEQYF	TGTGCCAGCAGCTTAGCGTTCTCCTACGAGCAGTACTTC
-	18	TRBJ2-3	-	TRBV21-1	CASSIMGTSGGHTDTQYF	TGTGCCAGCAGCATAATGGGGACTAGCGGAGGGCACACAGATACGCAGTATTTT
-	15	TRBJ2-1	few	TRBV7-9	CASSLAGPSWNEQFF	TGTGCCAGCAGCTTAGCGGGTCCGTCTTGGAATGAGCAGTTCTTC
-	13	TRBJ2-1	many	TRBV29-1	CSAVTRTYNEQFF	TGCAGCGCCGTGACCAGGACTTACAATGAGCAGTTCTTC
TRBD1	16	TRBJ1-4	-	TRBV20-1	CCARAPSGTEYEKLFF	TGCTGTGCTAGAGCCCCCTCCGGGACAGAATATGAAAAACTGTTTTTT
-	13	TRBJ2-5	many	TRBV29-1	CSVVPVYQETQYF	TGCAGCGTTGTGCCGGTCTACCAAGAGACCCAGTACTTC
-	11	TRBJ1-1	-	TRBV3-1	CASSIDTEAFF	TGTGCCAGCAGCATAGACACTGAAGCTTTCTTT
-	15	TRBJ1-6	many	TRBV15	CATSRGQSYNSPLHF	TGTGCCACCAGCAGAGGACAAAGCTATAATTCACCCCTCCACTTT
-	13	TRBJ2-2	many	TRBV4-1	CASSQVGTGELFF	TGCGCCAGCAGCCAAGTGGGAACCGGGGAGCTGTTTTTT
-	16	TRBJ2-3	-	TRBV5-1	CASSLARGTGTDTQYF	TGCGCCAGCAGCTTGGCCCGCGGGACAGGCACAGATACGCAGTATTTT
TRBD2	14	TRBJ2-1	few	TRBV29-1	CSDVSGGRYNEQFF	TGCAGCGACGTTAGCGGGGGGCGATACAATGAGCAGTTCTTC
-	12	TRBJ2-7	many	TRBV6-1	CASYGLTYEQYF	TGTGCCAGCTACGGACTTACCTACGAGCAGTACTTC
-	11	TRBJ2-3	many	TRBV12-3/TRBV12-4	CASRRTDTQYF	TGTGCCAGCCGACGCACAGATACGCAGTATTTT
-	15	TRBJ1-6	once	TRBV12-3/TRBV12-4	CASSVSLEYNSPLHF	TGTGCCAGCAGCGTCTCCTTAGAGTATAATTCACCCCTCCACTTT
TRBD2	15	TRBJ2-1	few	TRBV12-3/TRBV12-4	CASSRLAGAFFEQFF	TGTGCCAGCAGCCGTCTAGCGGGGGCCTTTTTTGAGCAGTTCTTC
-	16	TRBJ2-3	few	TRBV3-1	CASSYTRKGGTDTQYF	TGTGCCAGCAGCTACACAAGAAAAGGGGGCACAGATACGCAGTATTTT
-	12	TRBJ2-7	-	TRBV10-3	CAISDKGVEQYF	TGTGCCATCAGTGACAAGGGGGTGGAGCAGTACTTC